This is a list of T cell receptor beta chains from one sample in a study of cytomegalovirus exposure and HLA in healthy donors. The repertoire was sequenced with immunoSEQ multiplex PCR; TCRdb's copy has only in-frame clones and lacks some. In the table there are 150,000 to 200,000 clones, over 70% of which are singletons. Sequenced: PBMCs. These receptors originate from a male donor in good health and CMV-seronegative. The CDR3 runs from the conserved cysteine through the conserved F or W.

j_call v_call cdr3_aa
TRBJ2-4 TRBV30 CAWSVDSKGIQYF
TRBJ1-1 TRBV28 CASSPRVNTEAFF
TRBJ2-3 TRBV28 CASRPDSSPDTQYF
TRBJ2-7 TRBV19 CASSAGHADGAYEQYF
TRBJ1-1 TRBV30 CAWSLITEAFF
TRBJ2-1 TRBV19 CASALASSYNEQFF
TRBJ2-3 TRBV10-1 CASSEAGPGWDTQYF
TRBJ2-1 TRBV5-4 CASSMGQTNEQFF
TRBJ1-1 TRBV4-1 CASSQGPIGDREGLITEAFF
TRBJ2-7 TRBV2 CASRTGTATYEQYF
TRBJ2-1 TRBV7-3 CASSLAPSSYNEQFF
TRBJ1-5 TRBV23-1 CASSQPQGARNQPQHF
TRBJ2-5 TRBV6-1 CASSDFIQETQYF
TRBJ2-5 TRBV28 CASRPRREHKREQYF
TRBJ2-7 TRBV30 CAWRASDRGLSYEQYF
TRBJ2-5 TRBV28 CASRHRVEETQYF
TRBJ1-5 TRBV6-5 CASSYSTYDQPQHF
TRBJ2-1 TRBV6-5 CASSLENYGGNEQFF
TRBJ2-1 TRBV7-2 CASSRKGQGVTEQFF
TRBJ2-6 TRBV19 CASSMGRGLSSGANVLTF
TRBJ1-3 TRBV1 CTSSQEDSSSGNTIYF
TRBJ2-1 TRBV16 CASSQSSSYNEQFF
TRBJ2-5 TRBV6-6 CASSYPGQGKETQYF
TRBJ2-1 TRBV6-1 CASSGPGTSDYNEQFF
. TRBV27 CASSSTGQGPYEQYF
TRBJ2-3 TRBV5-1 CASSLPRQGAKDTQYF
TRBJ1-4 TRBV4-2 CASSQADRDNEKLFF
TRBJ2-2 TRBV9 CASSDGTAFSTNTGELFF
. TRBV12-5 CASGSYYEQYF
TRBJ2-3 TRBV28 CASSPSGKTDTQYF
TRBJ2-7 TRBV7-9 CASSGGGSSYEQYF
TRBJ1-5 TRBV28 CASSLGTGTWQPQHF
TRBJ1-5 TRBV6-6 CASSHRGLAQPQHF
TRBJ1-5 TRBV2 CASSEWASNQPQHF
TRBJ2-7 TRBV6-1 CASSMRGGEQYF
TRBJ1-3 TRBV18 CASSPRGENTIYF
TRBJ2-1 TRBV6-6 CASSYARGGGYNEQFF
TRBJ2-7 TRBV27 CASSRGGLSSYEQYF
TRBJ1-5 TRBV6-5 CASSYDRSPNQPQHF
TRBJ2-3 TRBV19 CASSISGRAIDTQYF
TRBJ2-7 TRBV18 CASSPSSGRPHEQYF
TRBJ2-7 TRBV5-4 CASSCESQGCEQYF
TRBJ2-7 TRBV28 CASSLRLGSSYEQYF
TRBJ1-1 TRBV4-1 CASSHLQGTYTEAFF
TRBJ1-1 TRBV14 CASSQGYRTEAFF
TRBJ1-1 TRBV9 CASSVGGTEAFF
TRBJ2-7 TRBV30 CAWSVLPPGQGYEQYF
TRBJ2-1 TRBV28 CASSEGDEQFF
TRBJ1-1 TRBV27 CASSSNTEAFF
TRBJ1-5 TRBV6-6 CASLGASNQPQHF
TRBJ1-6 TRBV18 CASSPAGTGISPLHF
TRBJ2-1 TRBV7-2 CASSFSGRSGEQFF
TRBJ2-3 TRBV4-1 CASSQVFGLRDTSTDTQYF
. TRBV5-4 CASSLPGTSGRGYEQYF
TRBJ2-7 TRBV5-1 CASRGISMGQGYEQYF
TRBJ1-4 TRBV2 CASRVTPRGEKLFF
TRBJ2-7 TRBV7-2 CASSPFRGSSYEQYF